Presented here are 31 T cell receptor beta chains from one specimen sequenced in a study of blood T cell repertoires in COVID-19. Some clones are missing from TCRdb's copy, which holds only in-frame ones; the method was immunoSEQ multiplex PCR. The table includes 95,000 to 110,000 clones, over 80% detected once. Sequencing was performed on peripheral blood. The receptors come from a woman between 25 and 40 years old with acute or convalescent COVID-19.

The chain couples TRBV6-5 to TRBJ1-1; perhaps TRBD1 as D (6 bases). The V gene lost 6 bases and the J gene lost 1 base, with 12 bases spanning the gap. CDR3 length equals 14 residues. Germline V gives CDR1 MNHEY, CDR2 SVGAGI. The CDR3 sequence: CASRRGGRNTEAFF. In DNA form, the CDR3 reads TGTGCCAGCAGAAGGGGGGGAAGGAACACTGAAGCTTTCTTT.

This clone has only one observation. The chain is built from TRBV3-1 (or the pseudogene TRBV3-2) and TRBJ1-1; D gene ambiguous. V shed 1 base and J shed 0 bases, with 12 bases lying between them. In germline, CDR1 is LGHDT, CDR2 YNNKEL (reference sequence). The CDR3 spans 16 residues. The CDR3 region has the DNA TGTGCCAGCAGCCAAGTAAATTCACATTTGAACACTGAAGCTTTCTTT. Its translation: CASSQVNSHLNTEAFF.

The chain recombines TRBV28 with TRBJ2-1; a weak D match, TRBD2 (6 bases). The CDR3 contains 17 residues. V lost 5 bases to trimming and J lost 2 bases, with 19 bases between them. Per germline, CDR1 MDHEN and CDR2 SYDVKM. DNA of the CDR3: TGTGCCAGCAGTCAGTCCTCCGGGACTCATACCTACAATGAGCAGTTCTTC. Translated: CASSQSSGTHTYNEQFF.

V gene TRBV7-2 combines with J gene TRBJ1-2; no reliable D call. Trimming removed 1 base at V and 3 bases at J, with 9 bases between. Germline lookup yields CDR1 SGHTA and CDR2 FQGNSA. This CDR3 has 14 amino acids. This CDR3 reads CASSLDLADYGYTF. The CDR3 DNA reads TGTGCCAGCAGCTTAGACCTCGCGGACTATGGCTACACCTTC.

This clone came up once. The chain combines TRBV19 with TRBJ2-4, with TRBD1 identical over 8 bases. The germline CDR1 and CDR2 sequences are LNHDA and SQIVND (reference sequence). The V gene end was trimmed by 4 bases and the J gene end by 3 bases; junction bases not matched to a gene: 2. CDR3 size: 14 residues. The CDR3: CASSTGGFKNIQYF. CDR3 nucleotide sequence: TGTGCCAGTAGTACAGGGGGCTTCAAAAACATTCAGTACTTC.

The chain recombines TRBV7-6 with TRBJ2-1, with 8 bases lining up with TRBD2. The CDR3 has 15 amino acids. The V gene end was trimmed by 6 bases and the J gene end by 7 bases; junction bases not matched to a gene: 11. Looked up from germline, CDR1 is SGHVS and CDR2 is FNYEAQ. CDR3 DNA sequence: TGTGCCAGCAGGGGTACCGGGACTAGTCGTAATGAGCAGTTCTTC. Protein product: CASRGTGTSRNEQFF.

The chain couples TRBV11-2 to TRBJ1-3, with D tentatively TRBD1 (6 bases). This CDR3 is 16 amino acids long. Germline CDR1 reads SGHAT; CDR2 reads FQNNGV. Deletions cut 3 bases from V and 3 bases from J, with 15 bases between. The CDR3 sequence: CASSFQGTGFGNTIYF. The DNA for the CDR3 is TGTGCCAGCAGCTTTCAGGGAACAGGGTTTGGAAACACCATATATTTT.

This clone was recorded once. The DNA of the CDR3 is TGTGCCAGCAGCCAAATACACCGGACTAGCGGGAGGCCCAATACCTACAATGAGCAGTTCTTC. Protein product: CASSQIHRTSGRPNTYNEQFF. The chain couples TRBV3-1 (or the pseudogene TRBV3-2) to TRBJ2-1, with 14 nucleotides matching TRBD2. CDR3 length: 21 amino acids. The V gene end was trimmed by 2 bases and the J gene end by 2 bases; junction bases not matched to a gene: 14. Looked up from germline, CDR1 is LGHDT and CDR2 is YNNKEL (reference sequence).

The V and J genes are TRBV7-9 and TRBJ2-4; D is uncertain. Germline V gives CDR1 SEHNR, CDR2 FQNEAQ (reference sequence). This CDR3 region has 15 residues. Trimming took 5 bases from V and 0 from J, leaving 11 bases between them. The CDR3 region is CASSHELLAKNIQYF. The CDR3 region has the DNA TGTGCCAGCAGCCACGAATTACTAGCCAAAAACATTCAGTACTTC.

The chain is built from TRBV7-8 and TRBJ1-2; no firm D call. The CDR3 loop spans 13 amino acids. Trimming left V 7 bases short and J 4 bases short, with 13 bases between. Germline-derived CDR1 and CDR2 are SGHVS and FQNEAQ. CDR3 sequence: CASTPPGSYGYTF. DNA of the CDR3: TGTGCCAGCACCCCCCCAGGTTCCTATGGCTACACCTTC. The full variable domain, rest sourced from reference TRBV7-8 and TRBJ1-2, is GAGVSQSPRYKVAKRGQDVALRCDPISGHVSLFWYQQALGQGPEFLTYFQNEAQLDKSGLPSDRFFAERPEGSVSTLKIQRTQQEDSAVYLCASTPPGSYGYTFGSGTRLTVV.

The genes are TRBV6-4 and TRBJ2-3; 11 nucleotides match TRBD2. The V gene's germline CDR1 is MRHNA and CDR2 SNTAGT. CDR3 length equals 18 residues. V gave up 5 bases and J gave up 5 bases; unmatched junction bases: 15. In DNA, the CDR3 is TGTGCCAGCAGTTGGGGTATTAGCGGGAGGGGCCTTGGAGATACGCAGTATTTT. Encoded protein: CASSWGISGRGLGDTQYF.

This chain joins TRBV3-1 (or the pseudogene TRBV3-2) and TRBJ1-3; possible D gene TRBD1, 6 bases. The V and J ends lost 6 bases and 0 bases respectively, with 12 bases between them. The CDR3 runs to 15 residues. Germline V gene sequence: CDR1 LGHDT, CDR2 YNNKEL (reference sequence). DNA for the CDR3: TGTGCCAGCAGAAGGGGGATCGACTCTGGAAACACCATATATTTT. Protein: CASRRGIDSGNTIYF.

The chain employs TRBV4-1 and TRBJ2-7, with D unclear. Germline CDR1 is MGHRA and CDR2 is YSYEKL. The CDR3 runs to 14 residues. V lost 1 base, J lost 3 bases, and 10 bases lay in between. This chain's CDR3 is CASSQAQEFYEQYF. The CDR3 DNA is TGCGCCAGCAGCCAAGCGCAGGAATTCTACGAGCAGTACTTC.

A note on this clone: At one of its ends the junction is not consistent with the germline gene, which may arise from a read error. This chain's CDR3 is CASSEDDRGEQYF. The CDR3, as DNA: TGTGCCAGCAGCGAAGACGACAGGGGCGAGCAGTACTTC. This rearrangement joins TRBV3-1 (or the pseudogene TRBV3-2) to TRBJ2-7, with 8 bases that match TRBD1. The germline V gene has CDR1 LGHDT and CDR2 YNNKEL (reference sequence). The CDR3 has 13 residues.

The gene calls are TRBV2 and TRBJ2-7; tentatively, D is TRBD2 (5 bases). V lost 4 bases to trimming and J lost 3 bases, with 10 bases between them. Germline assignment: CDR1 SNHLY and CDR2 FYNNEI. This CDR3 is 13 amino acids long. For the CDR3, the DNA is TGTGCCAGCAGTGTGGGTACTAGCTACGAGCAGTACTTC. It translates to CASSVGTSYEQYF.

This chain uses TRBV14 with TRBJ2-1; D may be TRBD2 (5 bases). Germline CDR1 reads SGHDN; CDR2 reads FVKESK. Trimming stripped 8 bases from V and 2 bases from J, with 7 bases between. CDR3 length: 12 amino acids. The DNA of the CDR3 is TGTGCCAGCGGGAGTCCCTACAATGAGCAGTTCTTC. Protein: CASGSPYNEQFF.

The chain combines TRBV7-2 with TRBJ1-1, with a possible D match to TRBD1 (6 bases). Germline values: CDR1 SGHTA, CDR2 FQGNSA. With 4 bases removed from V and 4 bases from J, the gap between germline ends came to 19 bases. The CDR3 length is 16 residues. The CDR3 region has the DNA TGTGCCAGCAGCTACCTCCTTGGGGGAGGGGGCACTGAAGCTTTCTTT. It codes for CASSYLLGGGGTEAFF.

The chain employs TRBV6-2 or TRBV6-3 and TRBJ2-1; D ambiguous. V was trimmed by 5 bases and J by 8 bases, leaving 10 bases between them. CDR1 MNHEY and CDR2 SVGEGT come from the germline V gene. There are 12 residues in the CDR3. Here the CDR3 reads CASSHGSDEQFF. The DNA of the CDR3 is TGTGCCAGCAGTCACGGTTCGGATGAGCAGTTCTTC.

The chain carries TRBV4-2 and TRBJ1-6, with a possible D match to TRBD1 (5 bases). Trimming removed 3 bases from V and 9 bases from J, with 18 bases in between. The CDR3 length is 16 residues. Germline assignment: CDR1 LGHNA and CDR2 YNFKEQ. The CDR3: CASSHKGSSGVSPLHF. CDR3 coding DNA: TGTGCCAGCAGCCACAAAGGGTCGTCGGGGGTTTCACCCCTCCACTTT.

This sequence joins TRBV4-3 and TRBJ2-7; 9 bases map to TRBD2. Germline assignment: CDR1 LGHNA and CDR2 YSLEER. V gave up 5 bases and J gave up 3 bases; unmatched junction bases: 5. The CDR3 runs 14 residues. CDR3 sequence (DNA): TGCGCCAGCAGCTTCCGGCGGGAGGGCTACGAGCAGTACTTC. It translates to CASSFRREGYEQYF.

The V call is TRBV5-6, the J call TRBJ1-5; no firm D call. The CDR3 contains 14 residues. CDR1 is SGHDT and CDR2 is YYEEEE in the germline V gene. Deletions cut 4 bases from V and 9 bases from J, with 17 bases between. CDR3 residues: CASSAHSGVGPQHF. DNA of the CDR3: TGTGCCAGCAGCGCCCACAGCGGGGTAGGGCCCCAGCATTTT.

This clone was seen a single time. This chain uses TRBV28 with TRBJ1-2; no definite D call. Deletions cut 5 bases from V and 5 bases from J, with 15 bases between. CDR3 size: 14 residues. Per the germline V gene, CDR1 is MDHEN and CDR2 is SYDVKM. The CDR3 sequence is CASSPQRVGYGYTF. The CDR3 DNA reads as TGTGCCAGCAGTCCCCAGAGGGTAGGATATGGCTACACCTTC.

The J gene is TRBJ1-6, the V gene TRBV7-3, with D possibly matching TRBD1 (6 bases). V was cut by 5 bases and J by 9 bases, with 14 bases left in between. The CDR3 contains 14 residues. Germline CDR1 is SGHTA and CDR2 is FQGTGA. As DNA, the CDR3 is TGTGCCAGCAGCGCCGGGACAAGTATTTCACCCCTCCACTTT. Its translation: CASSAGTSISPLHF.

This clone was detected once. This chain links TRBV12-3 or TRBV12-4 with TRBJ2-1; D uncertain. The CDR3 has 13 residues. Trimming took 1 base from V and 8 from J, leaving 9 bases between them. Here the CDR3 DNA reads TGTGCCAGCAGTTTAGGAGGCCTGTATGAGCAGTTCTTC. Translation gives CASSLGGLYEQFF.

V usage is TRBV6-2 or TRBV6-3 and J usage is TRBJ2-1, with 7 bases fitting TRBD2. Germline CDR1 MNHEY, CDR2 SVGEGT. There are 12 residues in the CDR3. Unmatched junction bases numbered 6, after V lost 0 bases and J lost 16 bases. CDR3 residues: CASSYSGGGVFF. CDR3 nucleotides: TGTGCCAGCAGTTACTCGGGTGGGGGGGTTTTCTTC.

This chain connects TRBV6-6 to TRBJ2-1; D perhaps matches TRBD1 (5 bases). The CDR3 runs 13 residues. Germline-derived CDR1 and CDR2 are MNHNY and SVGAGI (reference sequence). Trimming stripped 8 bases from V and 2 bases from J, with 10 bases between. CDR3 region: CASRDSAYNEQFF. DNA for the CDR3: TGTGCCAGCCGAGACAGCGCCTACAATGAGCAGTTCTTC.

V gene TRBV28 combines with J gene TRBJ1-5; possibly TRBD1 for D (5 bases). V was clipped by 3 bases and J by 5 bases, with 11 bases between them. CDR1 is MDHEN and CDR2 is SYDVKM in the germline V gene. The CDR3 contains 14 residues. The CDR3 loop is CASSFRGLDQPQHF. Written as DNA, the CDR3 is TGTGCCAGCAGTTTCCGGGGACTCGATCAGCCCCAGCATTTT.

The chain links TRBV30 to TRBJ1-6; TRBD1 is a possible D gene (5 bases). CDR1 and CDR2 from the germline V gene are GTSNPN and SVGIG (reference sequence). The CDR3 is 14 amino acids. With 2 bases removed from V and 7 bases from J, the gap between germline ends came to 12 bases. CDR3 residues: CAWSPGGSNSPLHF. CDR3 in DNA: TGTGCCTGGAGTCCGGGGGGGTCGAATTCACCCCTCCACTTT.

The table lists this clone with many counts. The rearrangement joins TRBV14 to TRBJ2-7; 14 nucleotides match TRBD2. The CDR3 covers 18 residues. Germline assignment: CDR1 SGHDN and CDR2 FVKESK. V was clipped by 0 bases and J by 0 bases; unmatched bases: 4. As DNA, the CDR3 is TGTGCCAGCAGCCAAGATTTAGGACTAGCGGGGGGCTCCTACGAGCAGTACTTC. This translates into CASSQDLGLAGGSYEQYF. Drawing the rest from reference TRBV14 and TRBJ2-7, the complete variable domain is EAGVTQFPSHSVIEKGQTVTLRCDPISGHDNLYWYRRVMGKEIKFLLHFVKESKQDESGMPNNRFLAERTGGTYSTLKVQPAELEDSGVYFCASSQDLGLAGGSYEQYFGPGTRLTVT.

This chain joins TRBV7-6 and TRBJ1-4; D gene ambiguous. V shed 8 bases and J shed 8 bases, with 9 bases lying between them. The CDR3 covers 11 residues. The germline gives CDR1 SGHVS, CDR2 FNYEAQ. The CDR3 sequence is CASRYGEKLFF. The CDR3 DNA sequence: TGTGCCAGCCGATACGGGGAAAAACTGTTTTTT.

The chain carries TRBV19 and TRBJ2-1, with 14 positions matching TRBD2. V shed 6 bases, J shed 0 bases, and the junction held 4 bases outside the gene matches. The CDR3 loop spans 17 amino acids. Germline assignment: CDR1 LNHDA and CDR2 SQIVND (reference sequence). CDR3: CASSGTSGRFSYNEQFF. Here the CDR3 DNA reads TGTGCCAGTAGCGGGACTAGCGGGAGATTCTCCTACAATGAGCAGTTCTTC.